These 22 T cell receptor beta chains were all obtained from the same sample, sequenced in a study of cytomegalovirus exposure and HLA in healthy donors. Primers for the PCR totalled 60 Vbeta and 13 Jbeta. Sequencing was performed with immunoSEQ multiplex PCR; in TCRdb, only in-frame clones are kept and a portion is missing. The specimen's table records roughly 31,000 clones. Sample: PBMCs. All receptors derive from a man aged 25 to 45 in good health and CMV-seronegative.

The gene calls are TRBV9 and TRBJ1-3, with a weak D call TRBD1 (6 bases). The CDR3 contains 16 residues. Trimming removed 3 bases at V and 0 bases at J, with 13 bases between. Germline values: CDR1 SGDLS, CDR2 YYNGEE. CDR3 sequence reads: CASSGGTLVSGNTIYF. For the CDR3, the DNA is TGTGCCAGCAGCGGAGGGACACTGGTCTCTGGAAACACCATATATTTT. The full variable domain, rest sourced from reference TRBV9 and TRBJ1-3, is DSGVTQTPKHLITATGQRVTLRCSPRSGDLSVYWYQQSLDQGLQFLIQYYNGEERAKGNILERFSAQQFPDLHSELNLSSLELGDSALYFCASSGGTLVSGNTIYFGEGSWLTVV.

The chain has TRBV30 and TRBJ2-7; TRBD1 might be the D (6 bases). CDR1 is GTSNPN, CDR2 SVGIG, per germline (reference sequence). Trimming removed 2 bases at V and 3 bases at J, with 8 bases between. The CDR3 is made up of 12 amino acids. CDR3 residues: CAWSQQGYEQYF. As DNA, the CDR3 is TGTGCCTGGAGTCAACAGGGCTACGAGCAGTACTTC.

The chain is built from TRBV2 and TRBJ1-5, with D possibly TRBD1 on 5 matching bases. The CDR3 extends over 11 amino acids. Between the trimmed V and J ends, which lost 6 bases and 11 bases, there was a span of 11 bases. In germline, CDR1 is SNHLY, CDR2 FYNNEI. CDR3 protein: CASRGPLTQHF. In DNA form, the CDR3 reads TGTGCCAGCAGGGGGCCACTAACCCAGCATTTT.

V and J are TRBV4-3 and TRBJ1-2, with TRBD1 matching over 10 bases. The ends lost 3 bases at V and 8 bases at J; junction bases unmatched: 12. Germline V gives CDR1 LGHNA, CDR2 YSLEER. The length of the CDR3 is 16 residues. CDR3 sequence: CASSQAYGTGVEGYTF. CDR3 coding DNA: TGCGCCAGCAGCCAGGCCTACGGGACAGGGGTCGAGGGCTACACCTTC.

This sequence joins TRBV11-2 and TRBJ1-4; no firm D call. This CDR3 has 12 amino acids. V gave up 4 bases and J gave up 7 bases, with 7 bases separating them. Germline V CDR1 and CDR2: SGHAT, FQNNGV. The DNA for the CDR3 is TGTGCCAGCAGCTCATACGGTGAAAAACTGTTTTTT. This translates into CASSSYGEKLFF.

The gene calls are TRBV5-1 and TRBJ2-5; 11 bases are shared with TRBD2. The end of the DNA fits TRBJ2-7 better, so the J call may be wrong. Germline CDR1 reads SGHRS; CDR2 reads YFSETQ. This CDR3 contains 14 residues. The CDR3 protein is CASREGLAVYEQYF. The CDR3 DNA sequence: TGCGCCAGCAGAGAGGGACTAGCGGTCTACGAGCAGTACTTC.

V is TRBV30 and J is TRBJ2-1; D remains unclear. Deletions cut 4 bases from V and 6 bases from J, with 13 bases between. The CDR3 extends over 13 amino acids. CDR1 is GTSNPN and CDR2 is SVGIG in the germline V gene (reference sequence). The CDR3 protein is CAWIGPGPNEQFF. DNA for the CDR3: TGTGCCTGGATTGGGCCCGGCCCCAATGAGCAGTTCTTC.

As for this clone: A junction boundary mismatches the germline segment, possibly from a read error. The chain uses TRBV5-1 and TRBJ2-3; D possibly corresponds to TRBD2 (5 bases). This CDR3 comprises 16 residues. Germline V CDR1 and CDR2: SGHRS, YFSETQ. Here the CDR3 reads CASSFGLDFAGDTQYF. In DNA, the CDR3 is TGCGCTAGCAGCTTTGGTTTGGACTTCGCCGGAGATACGCAGTATTTT.

This rearrangement joins TRBV29-1 to TRBJ2-7; D is unresolved. Germline loops: CDR1 SQVTM, CDR2 ANQGSEA. Trimming stripped 6 bases from V and 3 bases from J, with 12 bases between. This CDR3 contains 12 residues. CDR3 region: CSVAETNYEQYF. In nucleotides, the CDR3 is TGCAGCGTCGCCGAGACAAACTACGAGCAGTACTTC.

The gene calls are TRBV27 and TRBJ2-7, with 9 bases that match TRBD1. With V trimmed by 2 bases and J by 2 bases, 10 bases remained unmatched. The CDR3 has 17 residues. CDR1 is MNHEY and CDR2 is SMNVEV in the germline V gene (reference sequence). The DNA for the CDR3 is TGTGCCAGCAGTTTAGGGACAGGGTACGGAAACCCCTACGAGCAGTACTTC. It specifies CASSLGTGYGNPYEQYF.

The chain employs TRBV27 and TRBJ2-7, with TRBD2 identical over 8 bases. CDR3 size: 18 residues. J was trimmed by 3 bases and V by 0 bases; bases with no gene match: 13. Looked up from germline, CDR1 is MNHEY and CDR2 is SMNVEV (reference sequence). The chain's CDR3 is CASSLSGGGLTSGYEQYF. Written as DNA, the CDR3 is TGTGCCAGCAGTTTATCGGGTGGAGGGCTCACTAGCGGCTACGAGCAGTACTTC.

V gene TRBV9 combines with J gene TRBJ1-2; 9 bases are a match to TRBD1. Germline CDR1 SGDLS, CDR2 YYNGEE. The ends lost 4 bases at V and 8 bases at J; junction bases unmatched: 15. CDR3 length: 16 residues. The DNA for the CDR3 is TGTGCCAGCAGCTACAAGGCGAGGACAGGGGTGGAAGGCTACACCTTC. This sequence encodes CASSYKARTGVEGYTF.

The chain links TRBV7-9 to TRBJ2-3, with D uncertain. The germline V and J ends were trimmed by 3 bases and 0 bases, with 10 bases remaining between them. The length of the CDR3 is 15 residues. Germline V CDR1 and CDR2: SEHNR, FQNEAQ (reference sequence). The CDR3 sequence is CASSFGRTSTDTQYF. DNA of the CDR3: TGTGCCAGCAGCTTCGGTCGTACTAGCACAGATACGCAGTATTTT.

The rearrangement uses TRBV7-2 and TRBJ2-7; 9 nucleotides match TRBD1. V shed 3 bases, J shed 3 bases, and the junction held 6 bases outside the gene matches. Per the germline V gene, CDR1 is SGHTA and CDR2 is FQGNSA. This CDR3 region has 15 residues. In DNA, the CDR3 is TGTGCCAGCAGCTTTGCGACAGGGGGTTACTACGAGCAGTACTTC. Translation gives CASSFATGGYYEQYF.

The chain is built from TRBV18 and TRBJ1-1, with D unclear. Germline CDR1 KGHSH, CDR2 LQKENI. The CDR3 totals 14 residues. Trimming removed 1 base at V and 1 base at J, with 7 bases between. CDR3 loop: CASSPHPKNTEAFF. The CDR3 region has the DNA TGTGCCAGCTCACCACACCCTAAGAACACTGAAGCTTTCTTT. The full variable domain, its missing parts supplied by reference TRBV18 and TRBJ1-1, is NAGVMQNPRHLVRRRGQEARLRCSPMKGHSHVYWYRQLPEEGLKFMVYLQKENIIDESGMPKERFSAEFPKEGPSILRIQQVVRGDSAAYFCASSPHPKNTEAFFGQGTRLTVV.

The V and J genes are TRBV5-1 and TRBJ1-5; perhaps TRBD1 as D (6 bases). The V end lost 4 bases, the J end lost 6 bases, and 17 bases lay between the germline ends. This CDR3 contains 15 residues. The germline V gene encodes CDR1 SGHRS and CDR2 YFSETQ. CDR3 nucleotides: TGCGCCAGCAGCCAGGGTGGGGGGGCAGGTCAGCCCCAGCATTTT. This encodes CASSQGGGAGQPQHF. The whole variable domain, remainder taken from reference TRBV5-1 and TRBJ1-5, is KAGVTQTPRYLIKTRGQQVTLSCSPISGHRSVSWYQQTPGQGLQFLFEYFSETQRNKGNFPGRFSGRQFSNSRSEMNVSTLELGDSALYLCASSQGGGAGQPQHFGDGTRLSIL.

The rearrangement joins TRBV7-2 to TRBJ1-5, with D uncertain. V was shortened by 5 bases and J by 4 bases, with 9 bases between the two germline ends. The germline CDR1 and CDR2 sequences are SGHTA and FQGNSA. The CDR3 runs 13 residues. The CDR3 loop is CASSENSNQPQHF. The CDR3 region has the DNA TGTGCCAGCAGCGAAAACAGTAATCAGCCCCAGCATTTT.

This chain joins TRBV30 and TRBJ2-3, with 9 bases matching TRBD2. V gave up 1 base and J gave up 2 bases; unmatched junction bases: 7. The germline V gene encodes CDR1 GTSNPN and CDR2 SVGIG (reference sequence). The CDR3 is 16 residues long. CDR3: CAWSGLAGRSTDTQYF. CDR3 bases: TGTGCCTGGAGTGGGCTAGCGGGGAGGTCCACAGATACGCAGTATTTT.

The rearrangement links TRBV6-1 to TRBJ1-2, with 7 bases identical to TRBD1. This CDR3 is built from 14 residues. The V and J ends lost 10 bases and 4 bases, in that order; junction bases with no gene match: 12. Germline V lookup: CDR1 MNHNS, CDR2 SASEGT. The CDR3, as DNA: TGTGCCATCATTCCGGGACAGAGTACCTATGGCTACACCTTC. It translates to CAIIPGQSTYGYTF.

The J gene is TRBJ2-1, the V gene TRBV27; 14 bases line up with TRBD2. With 5 bases clipped from V and 6 bases from J, the junction kept 3 bases outside the gene matches. The CDR3 contains 15 residues. Germline V gives CDR1 MNHEY, CDR2 SMNVEV (reference sequence). CDR3: CASSMTSGGANEQFF. In nucleotides, the CDR3 is TGTGCCAGCAGTATGACTAGCGGGGGGGCCAATGAGCAGTTCTTC.

This chain connects TRBV5-1 to TRBJ1-4; D unclear. Germline CDR1 SGHRS, CDR2 YFSETQ. CDR3 size: 14 residues. V lost 3 bases to trimming and J lost 7 bases, with 13 bases between them. CDR3 sequence (DNA): TGCGCCAGCAGCTACTCCGAGTCTGGTGAAAAACTGTTTTTT. Amino acid sequence: CASSYSESGEKLFF.

This sequence joins TRBV2 and TRBJ2-1; 9 nucleotides match TRBD1. Per the germline V gene, CDR1 is SNHLY and CDR2 is FYNNEI. The junction had 2 bases not matched to a gene; V was cut back by 7 bases and J by 7 bases. The CDR3 loop spans 12 amino acids. The CDR3 nucleotides are TGTGCCAGCACGGACAGGGGTAATGAGCAGTTCTTC. Protein sequence: CASTDRGNEQFF.